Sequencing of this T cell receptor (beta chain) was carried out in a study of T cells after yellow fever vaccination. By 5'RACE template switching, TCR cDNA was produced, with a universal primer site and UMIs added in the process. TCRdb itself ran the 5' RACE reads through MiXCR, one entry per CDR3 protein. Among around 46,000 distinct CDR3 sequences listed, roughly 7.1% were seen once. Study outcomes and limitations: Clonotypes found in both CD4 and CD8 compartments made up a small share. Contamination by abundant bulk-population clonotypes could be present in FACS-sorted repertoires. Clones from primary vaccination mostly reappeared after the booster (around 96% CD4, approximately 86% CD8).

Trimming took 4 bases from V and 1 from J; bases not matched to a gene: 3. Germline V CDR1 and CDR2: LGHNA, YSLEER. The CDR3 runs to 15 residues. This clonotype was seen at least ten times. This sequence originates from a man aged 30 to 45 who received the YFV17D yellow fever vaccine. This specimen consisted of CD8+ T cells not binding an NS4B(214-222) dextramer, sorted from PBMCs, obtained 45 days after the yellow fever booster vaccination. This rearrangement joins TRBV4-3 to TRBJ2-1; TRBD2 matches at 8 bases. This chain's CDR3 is CASSRGGGSYNEQFF. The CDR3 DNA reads TGCGCCAGCAGCCGGGGCGGGGGGTCCTACAATGAGCAGTTCTTC.